This TCR beta chain derives from a study of T cell responses to AZD1222 COVID-19 vaccine. Study results and limitations: Two doses of AZD1222 preceded a rise in Spike-specific TCR breadth and depth.

The CDR3 covers 14 residues. CDR1 and CDR2 from the germline V gene are SGHTA and FQGNSA. J lost 2 bases, V lost 6 bases, and 2 bases had no gene match. The protocol was immunoSEQ multiplex PCR, while the TCRdb copy is restricted to in-frame clones and leaves out a portion. Found here are 150,000 to 180,000 clones, 80% to 90% of them singletons; the top ten hold more than 5.5%. This clone was found once. The antigen is not known. The clonotype was recovered from an adult in good health. Sequencing used peripheral blood, obtained on day 0 of MenACWY control vaccination. This chain joins TRBV7-2 and TRBJ2-3; 10 positions match TRBD2. The CDR3 is CASRSGRDTDTQYF. The CDR3 coding sequence is TGTGCCAGCAGAAGCGGGAGGGACACAGATACGCAGTATTTT.